The present T cell receptor (beta chain) was sequenced within a study of brain T cells in children with intractable seizures. Overall study results and limits: HCMV serostatus was not known, and viral specificity came from CDR3 similarity only.

The time point denotes: blood from clinic visit 5 months post-surgery; TSC patient then seizure free. Only cases whose brain tissue showed the highest T cell transcript signatures were sequenced. Note on this clone: Its antigen is unknown.

Trimming took 0 bases from V and 8 from J, leaving 14 bases between them. Germline CDR1 is SGHRS and CDR2 is YFSETQ. CDR3 length equals 14 residues. Data came from immunoSEQ multiplex PCR; TCRdb stores just in-frame clones and leaves some out. The profile shows about 340,000 clones, more than 85% of them singletons. Sample: peripheral blood, taken roughly 5 months after surgery. This receptor was identified in a boy under two years old with tuberous sclerosis and intractable seizures. The chain couples TRBV5-1 to TRBJ1-2; D perhaps matches TRBD1 (6 bases). The CDR3 DNA sequence: TGCGCCAGCAGCTTGGAGGGCCAGGGGAGCGGCTACACCTTC. Translation gives CASSLEGQGSGYTF. Filled out from reference TRBV5-1 and TRBJ1-2, the complete variable domain reads KAGVTQTPRYLIKTRGQQVTLSCSPISGHRSVSWYQQTPGQGLQFLFEYFSETQRNKGNFPGRFSGRQFSNSRSEMNVSTLELGDSALYLCASSLEGQGSGYTFGSGTRLTVV.